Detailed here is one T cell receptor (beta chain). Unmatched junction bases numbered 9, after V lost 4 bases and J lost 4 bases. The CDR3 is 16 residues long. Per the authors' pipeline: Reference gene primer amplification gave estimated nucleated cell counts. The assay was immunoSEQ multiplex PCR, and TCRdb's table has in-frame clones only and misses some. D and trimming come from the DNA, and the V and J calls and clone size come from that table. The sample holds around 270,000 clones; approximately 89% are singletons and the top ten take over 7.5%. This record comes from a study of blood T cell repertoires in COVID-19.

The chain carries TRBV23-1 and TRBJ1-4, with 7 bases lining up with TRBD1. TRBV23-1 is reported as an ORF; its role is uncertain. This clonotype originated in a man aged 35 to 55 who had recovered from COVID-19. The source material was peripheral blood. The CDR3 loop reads CASSPNPTGVNEKLFF. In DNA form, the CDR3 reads TGCGCCAGCAGTCCGAACCCTACAGGGGTTAATGAAAAACTGTTTTTT.